What follows is one T cell receptor beta chain and its context. This entry comes from a study of shared clonotypes between healthy human individuals. Assay: immunoSEQ multiplex PCR; the TCRdb copy retains only in-frame clones and omits some. Among about 800,000 clones listed, around 96% were seen once. Terminally differentiated effector memory CD45RA+ cells were left out of the naive CD8 fraction, which was CD45RO-negative and positively selected for CCR7. The sequenced material came from naive CD8+ T cells sorted from blood. This sequence was found in a man aged 25 to 45 in good health.

CDR3 coding DNA: TGTGCCAGCAGCGGAAGACAGGGGGCCAACGAGCAGTACTTC. Amino acid sequence: CASSGRQGANEQYF. V and J are TRBV7-6 and TRBJ2-7, with TRBD1 identical over 10 bases. J gave up 5 bases and V 5 bases, and 6 bases lay outside the gene matches. This CDR3 has 14 residues. The germline V gene has CDR1 SGHVS and CDR2 FNYEAQ.